This T cell receptor (beta chain) was captured in a study of CD8+ T cells in alopecia areata. The wider study: The drug, oral tofacitinib, was given to treated patients at 5 to 10 mg twice daily.

Study-wide findings and caveats: Lesional scalp, notably in alopecia totalis/universalis, had clonality above that of normal scalp.

Reverse transcription of extracted RNA yielded cDNA, which provided the sequencing template. Method: immunoSEQ multiplex PCR; TCRdb's copy keeps in-frame clones and lacks some. The sample has 140,000 to 150,000 clones, roughly 62% seen once. Collection of lesional scalp punch biopsies and peripheral blood was performed in alopecia areata patients. T lymphocytes (CD4+ and CD8+) were sorted from PBMCs. The germline V gene has CDR1 SGHRS and CDR2 YFSETQ. The CDR3 runs to 15 residues. Trimming took off 4 bases at V and 0 bases at J, with 10 bases between the two ends. This clone was picked up a small number of times. Antigen: not known.

This receptor was identified in a human donor with alopecia areata. The chain joins TRBV5-1 to TRBJ2-2, with D tentatively TRBD1 (6 bases). Specimen: CD4+ T cells sorted from blood, collected at week 0. The DNA of the CDR3 is TGCGCCAGCAGCCTCAGGACAGCGAACACCGGGGAGCTGTTTTTT. Encoded protein: CASSLRTANTGELFF.